The T cell receptor beta chain under discussion was sequenced for a study of tumor-infiltrating lymphocytes in primary liver carcinoma. Points on this clonotype: At one boundary the junction diverges from the germline segment, which might be a read error.

Priming with a constant-region primer yielded TCR beta cDNA from about 500 ng total RNA. A slightly modified ARM-PCR protocol with three nested multiplex PCR rounds produced these TCR beta libraries. Use of TRBV1-TRBV30 forward primers with a C-beta reverse primer characterized the first two PCR rounds, which lasted approximately 11 cycles each. TCRdb independently ran MiXCR on the multiplex PCR reads; one entry per CDR3 protein. Of more than 85,000 distinct CDR3 sequences detected, roughly 80% appear once; the ten largest clones hold approximately 18%. Extraction of RNA together with DNA used about 17-30 mg of unsorted bulk tissue. Germline V gene sequence: CDR1 LNHDA, CDR2 SQIVND (reference sequence). This CDR3 contains 13 residues.

The sequence derives from a man in his forties or fifties with primary liver carcinoma and hepatitis B virus infection. The rearrangement uses TRBV19 and TRBJ1-6; D uncertain. The specimen sequenced was liver tumor tissue from sampling region 3. Subset specified: tumor region T3, left-lateral pole. CDR3 loop: CASRNVDKSPLHF. CDR3 bases: TGTGCCAGTAGAAACGTCGATAAATCACCCCTCCACTTT. Based on the CDR3 plus reference TRBV19 and TRBJ1-6, the full variable domain is DGGITQSPKYLFRKEGQNVTLSCEQNLNHDAMYWYRQDPGQGLRLIYYSQIVNDFQKGDIAEGYSVSREKKESFPLTVTSAQKNPTAFYLCASRNVDKSPLHFGNGTRLTVT.